This paragraph covers one TCR beta chain sequence. The clone's antigen remains unknown. Base qualities are not at hand, and no much larger clone is one base apart. This entry is derived from a study of OX40 agonist ivuxolimab in advanced cancers. Background for the entire study: The costimulatory receptor OX40 (CD134) was targeted by ivuxolimab, a fully human IgG2 agonistic monoclonal antibody. Intravenous ivuxolimab was administered to patients every 2 weeks at six dose levels: 0.01, 0.1, 0.3, 1.5, 3 and 10 mg/kg. Of the roughly 54 patients in dose escalation, about 20 had hepatocellular carcinoma, some 15 had melanoma, 9 had renal cell carcinoma and 9 had head and neck cancer. In the dose-escalation cohort, about four fifths of patients were male, and the mean age was 60 years with a range of 23 to 79. Prior anti-PD-1, anti-PD-L1 or anti-CTLA-4 therapy was permitted, and approximately 41% of dose-escalation patients had received checkpoint inhibitors. Partial responses occurred in three dose-escalation patients, of whom one had hepatocellular carcinoma and two had cutaneous melanoma. The purpose of peripheral TCRbeta sequencing was to test whether ivuxolimab changed TCR sequence diversity and led to clonal T-cell expansion. The paper describes the monotherapy dose-escalation part (N of about 47 patients) of the phase I trial of ivuxolimab.

Results and caveats for the whole study, not just this receptor: Low levels of normalized T-cell clonal expansion were also seen in some nonresponding patients. In partial responders in the 0.1-3.0 mg/kg groups, normalized peripheral clonal expansion was found to be among the lowest, especially among CD8+ T cells. Which antigens the clonally expanded peripheral T cells were specific for was not determined. On average, CD8+ T cells showed more expanded clones than CD4+ T cells after ivuxolimab. Clonal expansion of both CD4+ and CD8+ blood T cells was observed from baseline to week 6 at doses 0.1 to 3.0 mg/kg.

CDR1 and CDR2 are read off the germline V gene as SGHTA and FQGNSA. Trimming takes 5 bases off V and 5 bases off J; junction bases not matched to a gene: 9. Counted from cysteine to phenylalanine, this CDR3 has 15 amino acids. The entry retains the CDR3 DNA only, 45 bases that are in frame from base 1. Patients with a history of autoimmune disease or receiving systemic immunosuppression were excluded from the trial. Peripheral blood for TCR sequencing was collected from all dose cohorts at baseline, on cycle 4 day 1, and on cycle 7 day 1. The samples were drawn from a first-in-human, open-label, multicenter phase I dose-escalation trial of ivuxolimab. The trial enrolled adults with locally advanced or metastatic head and neck squamous cell, hepatocellular, melanoma or renal cell carcinoma. Before TCR sequencing, CD4+ T cells and CD8+ T cells were sorted from peripheral blood as separate populations.

To sequence the TCRbeta CDR3 region, genomic DNA was isolated from the sorted cells. TCRbeta CDR3 regions were sequenced using the immunoSEQ Assay. TCRdb limited this immuneACCESS table to in-frame rearrangements with V and J called. A share of clones is missing; checked studies link under half to unresolved V genes, and the rest is unexplained. The sample yields 65,000 to 70,000 clones; around 86% were counted once. The top ten hold approximately 0.4% of the sample. This chain joins TRBV7-2 to TRBJ2-3, with 8 bases aligning to TRBD2. The receptor's source is an adult with an advanced solid tumor such as melanoma, head and neck, liver or kidney cancer. The sample here was CD4+ or CD8+ T cells sorted from blood, taken in a trial of the OX40 agonist ivuxolimab. The CDR3 in this case is CASSLMWRGVDTQYF. The sequenced DNA: TGTGCCAGCAGCCTGATGTGGCGGGGGGTAGATACGCAGTATTTT.